This T cell receptor (beta chain) was found in a study of blood T cell repertoires in COVID-19. There are 14 residues in the CDR3. The V gene lost 1 base and the J gene lost 8 bases, with 14 bases spanning the gap. In germline, CDR1 is GTSNPN, CDR2 SVGIG (reference sequence). Profiling relied on immunoSEQ multiplex PCR, and the TCRdb table lists in-frame clones only, not all of them. The sample comprises around 270,000 clones, around nine tenths of which are singletons, and approximately 2% rests with the top ten. This chain links TRBV30 with TRBJ2-2; D is unresolved. Sequencing was performed on peripheral blood. The receptor was isolated from a man aged 25-45 years with active or convalescent COVID-19. CDR3 loop: CAWSDSIEMGELFF. The CDR3, as DNA: TGTGCCTGGAGTGACTCCATTGAAATGGGGGAGCTGTTTTTT.